This TCR beta chain was observed in a study of shared clonotypes between healthy human individuals. Germline V lookup: CDR1 MRHNA, CDR2 SNTAGT. The CDR3 sequence is 15 residues long. Trimming left V 7 bases short and J 2 bases short, with 17 bases between. As originally analysed: Junction-only immunoSEQ sequences carried no quality scores, so filtering differed. The repertoire was sequenced with immunoSEQ multiplex PCR; TCRdb's copy has only in-frame clones and lacks some. D and trimming were read from the DNA, whereas the V and J calls and clone size are those reported in that table. The sample lists 750,000 to 1,000,000 clones, about 92% occurring once. CD45RO-negative CD8 cells positively selected for CCR7 made up the naive population, which excluded terminally differentiated effector memory CD45RA+ cells. All participating donors were Caucasian adults from Nashville, Tennessee. About this clone itself: Its antigen is undetermined.

Study-wide results and limits: Memory subsets generally showed smaller estimated richness than naive subsets did. The sharing of 4% to 5.5% of naive CD4 clonotypes was seen across a handful of donors.

The sequencing input was naive CD8+ T cells sorted from blood. The chain couples TRBV6-4 to TRBJ1-2; tentatively, D is TRBD1 (5 bases). The receptor was derived from a man aged 25 to 45 in good health. The CDR3 DNA follows: TGTGCCAGCACCTCTCGACAGTATCAAAACTATGGCTACACCTTC. Protein: CASTSRQYQNYGYTF.